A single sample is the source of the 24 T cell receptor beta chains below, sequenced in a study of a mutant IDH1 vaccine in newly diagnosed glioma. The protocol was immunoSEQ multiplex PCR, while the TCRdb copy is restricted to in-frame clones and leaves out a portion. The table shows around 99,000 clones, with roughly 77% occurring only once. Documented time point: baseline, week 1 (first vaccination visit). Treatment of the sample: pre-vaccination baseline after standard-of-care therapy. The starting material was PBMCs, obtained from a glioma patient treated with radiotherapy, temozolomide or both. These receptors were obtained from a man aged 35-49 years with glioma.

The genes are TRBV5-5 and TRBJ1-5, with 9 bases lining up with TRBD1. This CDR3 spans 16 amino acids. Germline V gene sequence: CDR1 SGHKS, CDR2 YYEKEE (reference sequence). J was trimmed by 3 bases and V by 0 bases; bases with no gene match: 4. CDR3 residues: CASSLVGQGDNQPQHF. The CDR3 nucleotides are TGTGCCAGCAGCTTGGTGGGACAGGGCGACAATCAGCCCCAGCATTTT.

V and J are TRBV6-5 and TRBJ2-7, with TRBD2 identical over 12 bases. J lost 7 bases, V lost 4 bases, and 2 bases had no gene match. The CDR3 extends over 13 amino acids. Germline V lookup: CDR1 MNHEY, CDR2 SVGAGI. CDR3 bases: TGTGCCAGCAGTTCGGGACTAGCGGGTGAGCAGTACTTC. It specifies CASSSGLAGEQYF.

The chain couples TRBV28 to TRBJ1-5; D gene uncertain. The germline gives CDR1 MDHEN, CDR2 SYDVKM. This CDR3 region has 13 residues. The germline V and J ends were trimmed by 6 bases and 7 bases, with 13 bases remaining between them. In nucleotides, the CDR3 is TGTGCCAGCAGCTCCGTCGCCGGGCAGCCCCAGCATTTT. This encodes CASSSVAGQPQHF.

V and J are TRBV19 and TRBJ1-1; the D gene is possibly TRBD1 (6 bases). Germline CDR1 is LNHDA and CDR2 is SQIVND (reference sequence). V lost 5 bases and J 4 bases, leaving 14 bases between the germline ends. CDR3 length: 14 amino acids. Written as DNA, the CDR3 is TGTGCCAGTAGTGTAAACAGGGAGGGCACTGAAGCTTTCTTT. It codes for CASSVNREGTEAFF.

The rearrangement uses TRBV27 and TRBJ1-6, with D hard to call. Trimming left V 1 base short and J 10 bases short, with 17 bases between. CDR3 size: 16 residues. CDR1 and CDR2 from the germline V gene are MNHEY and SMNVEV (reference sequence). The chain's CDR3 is CASSLYPDSSRSPLHF. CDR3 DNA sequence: TGTGCCAGCAGTTTATACCCAGATTCTTCAAGGTCACCCCTCCACTTT.

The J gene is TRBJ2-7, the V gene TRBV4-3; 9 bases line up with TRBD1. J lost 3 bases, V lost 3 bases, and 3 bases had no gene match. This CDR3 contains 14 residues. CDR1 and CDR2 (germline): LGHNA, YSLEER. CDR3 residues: CASSQETGGYEQYF. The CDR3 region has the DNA TGCGCCAGCAGCCAGGAGACAGGGGGCTACGAGCAGTACTTC.

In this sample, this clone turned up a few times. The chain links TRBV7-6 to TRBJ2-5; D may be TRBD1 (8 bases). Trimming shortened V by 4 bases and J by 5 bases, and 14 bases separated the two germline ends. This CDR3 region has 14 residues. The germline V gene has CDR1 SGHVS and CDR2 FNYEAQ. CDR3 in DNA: TGTGCCAGCAGCTCCCACAGGGGGGGGGAGACCCAGTACTTC. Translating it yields CASSSHRGGETQYF.

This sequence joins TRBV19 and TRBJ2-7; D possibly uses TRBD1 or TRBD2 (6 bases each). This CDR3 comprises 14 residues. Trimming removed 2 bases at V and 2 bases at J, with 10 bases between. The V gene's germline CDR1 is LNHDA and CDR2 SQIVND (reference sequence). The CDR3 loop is CASSILRGAYEQYF. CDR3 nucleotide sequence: TGTGCCAGTAGTATACTAAGGGGGGCCTACGAGCAGTACTTC.

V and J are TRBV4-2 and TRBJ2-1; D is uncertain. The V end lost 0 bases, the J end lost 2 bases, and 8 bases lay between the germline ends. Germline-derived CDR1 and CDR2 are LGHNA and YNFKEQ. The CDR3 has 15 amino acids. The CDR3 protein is CASSQEPVAYNEQFF. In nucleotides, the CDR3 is TGTGCCAGCAGCCAAGAACCGGTGGCCTACAATGAGCAGTTCTTC.

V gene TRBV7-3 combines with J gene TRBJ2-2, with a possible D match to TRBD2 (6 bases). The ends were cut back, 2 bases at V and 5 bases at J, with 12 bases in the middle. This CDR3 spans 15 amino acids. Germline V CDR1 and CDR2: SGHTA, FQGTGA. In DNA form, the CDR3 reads TGTGCCAGCAGCTTAGAACTAGCTGGGACCGGGGAGCTGTTTTTT. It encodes CASSLELAGTGELFF.

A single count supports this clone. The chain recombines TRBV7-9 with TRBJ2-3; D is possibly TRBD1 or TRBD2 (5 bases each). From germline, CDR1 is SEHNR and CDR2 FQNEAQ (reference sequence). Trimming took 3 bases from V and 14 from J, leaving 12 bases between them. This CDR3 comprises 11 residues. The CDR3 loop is CASSFRDRRYF. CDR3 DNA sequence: TGTGCCAGCAGCTTCCGGGACCGCAGGTATTTT.

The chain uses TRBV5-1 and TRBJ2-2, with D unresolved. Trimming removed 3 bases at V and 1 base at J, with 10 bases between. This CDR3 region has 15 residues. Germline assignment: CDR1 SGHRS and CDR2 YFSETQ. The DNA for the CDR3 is TGCGCCAGCAGCTCACCAGGACGGAACACCGGGGAGCTGTTTTTT. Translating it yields CASSSPGRNTGELFF.

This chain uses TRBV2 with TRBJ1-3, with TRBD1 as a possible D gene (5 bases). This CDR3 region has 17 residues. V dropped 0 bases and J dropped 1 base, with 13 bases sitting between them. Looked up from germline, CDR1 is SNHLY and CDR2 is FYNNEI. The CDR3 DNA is TGTGCCAGCAGTGAAGCATCGGGACGGAGATCTGGAAACACCATATATTTT. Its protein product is CASSEASGRRSGNTIYF.

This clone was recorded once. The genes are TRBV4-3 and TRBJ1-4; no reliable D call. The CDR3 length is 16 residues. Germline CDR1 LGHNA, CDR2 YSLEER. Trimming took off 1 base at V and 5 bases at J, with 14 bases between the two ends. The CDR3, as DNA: TGCGCCAGCAGCCAAGGGCCGGTAGCAGCGAATGAAAAACTGTTTTTT. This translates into CASSQGPVAANEKLFF.

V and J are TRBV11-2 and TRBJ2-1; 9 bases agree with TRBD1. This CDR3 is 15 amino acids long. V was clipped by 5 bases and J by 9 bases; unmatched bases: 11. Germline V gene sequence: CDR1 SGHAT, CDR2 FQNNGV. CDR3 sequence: CASSPEHRGHLEQFF. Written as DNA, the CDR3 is TGTGCCAGCAGCCCCGAACACAGGGGGCACCTTGAGCAGTTCTTC.

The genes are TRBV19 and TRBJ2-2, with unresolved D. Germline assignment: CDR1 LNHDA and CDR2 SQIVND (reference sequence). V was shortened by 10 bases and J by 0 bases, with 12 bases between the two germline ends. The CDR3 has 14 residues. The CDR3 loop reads CATNELTNTGELFF. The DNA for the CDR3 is TGTGCCACCAACGAACTAACGAACACCGGGGAGCTGTTTTTT.

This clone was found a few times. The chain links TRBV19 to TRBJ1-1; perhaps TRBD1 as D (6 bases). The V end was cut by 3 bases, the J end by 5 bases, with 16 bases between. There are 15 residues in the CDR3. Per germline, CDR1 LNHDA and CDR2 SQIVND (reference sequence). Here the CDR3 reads CASSIGTPQRTEAFF. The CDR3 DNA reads TGTGCCAGTAGTATCGGGACACCCCAGAGGACTGAAGCTTTCTTT.

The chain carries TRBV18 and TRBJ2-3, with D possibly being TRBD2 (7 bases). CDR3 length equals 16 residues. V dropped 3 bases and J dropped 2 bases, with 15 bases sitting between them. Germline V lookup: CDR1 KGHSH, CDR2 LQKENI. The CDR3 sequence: CASSPWPGGHTDTQYF. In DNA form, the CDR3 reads TGTGCCAGCTCACCGTGGCCGGGGGGCCACACAGATACGCAGTATTTT.

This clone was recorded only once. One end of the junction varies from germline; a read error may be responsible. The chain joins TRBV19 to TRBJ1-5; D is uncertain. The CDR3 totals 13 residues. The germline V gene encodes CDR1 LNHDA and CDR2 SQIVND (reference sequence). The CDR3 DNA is TGTGCCAGTAGTAGCGGCCCCCTAGCAGTGAAGGCTTTT. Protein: CASSSGPLAVKAF.

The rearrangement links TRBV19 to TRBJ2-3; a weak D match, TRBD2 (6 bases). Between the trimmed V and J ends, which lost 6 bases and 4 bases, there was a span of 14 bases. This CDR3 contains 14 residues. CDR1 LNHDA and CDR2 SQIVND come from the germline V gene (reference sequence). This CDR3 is CASRAGPGADTQYF. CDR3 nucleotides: TGTGCCAGTAGGGCAGGCCCGGGGGCAGATACGCAGTATTTT.

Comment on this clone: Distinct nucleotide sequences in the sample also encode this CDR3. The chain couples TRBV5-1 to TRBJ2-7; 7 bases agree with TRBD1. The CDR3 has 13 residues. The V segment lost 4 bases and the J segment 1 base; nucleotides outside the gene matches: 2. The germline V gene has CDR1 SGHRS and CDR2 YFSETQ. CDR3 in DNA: TGCGCCAGCAGCGTGGGACAGTCCTACGAGCAGTACTTC. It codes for CASSVGQSYEQYF.

The chain's CDR3 is CASSPAGGNYGYTF. The CDR3 DNA sequence: TGTGCCAGCAGCCCCGCAGGGGGCAACTATGGCTACACCTTC. V and J are TRBV7-8 and TRBJ1-2; 8 bases line up with TRBD1. Germline-derived CDR1 and CDR2 are SGHVS and FQNEAQ. This CDR3 has 14 residues. V lost 5 bases to trimming and J lost 2 bases; unmatched junction nucleotides: 4.

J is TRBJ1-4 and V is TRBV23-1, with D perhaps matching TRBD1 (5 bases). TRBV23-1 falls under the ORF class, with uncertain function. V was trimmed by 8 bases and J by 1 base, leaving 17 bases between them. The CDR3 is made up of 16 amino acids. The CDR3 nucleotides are TGCGCCAGCGCCGAGGGCAGGGCGGGAACTAATGAAAAACTGTTTTTT. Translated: CASAEGRAGTNEKLFF.

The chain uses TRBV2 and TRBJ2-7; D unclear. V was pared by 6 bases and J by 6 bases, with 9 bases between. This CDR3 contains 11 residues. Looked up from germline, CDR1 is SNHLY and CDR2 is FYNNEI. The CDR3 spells CASSPIGEQYF. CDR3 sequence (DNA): TGTGCCAGCAGCCCCATTGGCGAGCAGTACTTC.